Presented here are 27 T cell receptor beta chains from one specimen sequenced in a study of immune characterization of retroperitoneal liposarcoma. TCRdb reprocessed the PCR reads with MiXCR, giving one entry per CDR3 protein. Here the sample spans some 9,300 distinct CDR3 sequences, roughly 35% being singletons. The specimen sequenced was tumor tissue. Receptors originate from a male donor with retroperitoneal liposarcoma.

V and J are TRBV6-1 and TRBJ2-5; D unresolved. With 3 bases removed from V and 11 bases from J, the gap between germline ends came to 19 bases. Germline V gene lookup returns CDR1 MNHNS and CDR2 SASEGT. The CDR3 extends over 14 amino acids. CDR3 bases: TGTGCCAGCAGTGATTTGGAGCCTTACAATGAGCAGTACTTC. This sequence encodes CASSDLEPYNEQYF.

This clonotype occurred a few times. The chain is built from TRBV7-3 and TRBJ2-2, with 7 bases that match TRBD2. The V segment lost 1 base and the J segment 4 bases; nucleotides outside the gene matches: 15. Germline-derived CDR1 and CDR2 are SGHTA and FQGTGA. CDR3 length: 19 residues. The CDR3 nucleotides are TGTGCCAGCAGCTTAATCGGCAGCGAGCGGGGAGGCATCACCGGGGAGCTGTTTTTT. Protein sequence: CASSLIGSERGGITGELFF.

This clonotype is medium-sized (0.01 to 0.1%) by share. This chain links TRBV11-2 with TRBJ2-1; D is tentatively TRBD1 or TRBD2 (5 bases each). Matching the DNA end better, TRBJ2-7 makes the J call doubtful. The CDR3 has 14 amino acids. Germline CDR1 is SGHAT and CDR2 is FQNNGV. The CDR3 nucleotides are TGTGCCAGCAGCCCCCCGACAGCCAAGCGGGAGCAGTACTTC. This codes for CASSPPTAKREQYF.

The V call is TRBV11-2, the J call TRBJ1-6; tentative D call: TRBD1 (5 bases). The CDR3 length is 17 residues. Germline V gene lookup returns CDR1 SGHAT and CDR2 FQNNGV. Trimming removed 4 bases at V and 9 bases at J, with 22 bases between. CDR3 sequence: CASSYRPLSTQGSPLHF. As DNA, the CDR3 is TGTGCCAGCAGCTATCGTCCCCTTTCAACCCAGGGTTCACCCCTCCACTTT.

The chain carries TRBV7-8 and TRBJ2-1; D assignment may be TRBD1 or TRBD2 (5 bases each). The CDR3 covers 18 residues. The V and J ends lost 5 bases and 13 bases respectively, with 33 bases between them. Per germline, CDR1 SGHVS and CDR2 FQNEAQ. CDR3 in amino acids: CASSPRPFDGTSPKTQFF. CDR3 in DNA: TGTGCCAGCAGCCCCCGCCCCTTCGACGGGACCTCACCGAAGACCCAGTTCTTC.

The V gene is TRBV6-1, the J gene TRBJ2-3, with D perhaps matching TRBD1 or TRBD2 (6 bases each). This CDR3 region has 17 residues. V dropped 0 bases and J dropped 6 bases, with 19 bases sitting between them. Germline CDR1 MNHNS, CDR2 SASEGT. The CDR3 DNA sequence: TGTGCCAGCAGTGAAGCGGGGGCCGGAACTAGCCGCGATACGCAGTATTTT. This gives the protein CASSEAGAGTSRDTQYF.

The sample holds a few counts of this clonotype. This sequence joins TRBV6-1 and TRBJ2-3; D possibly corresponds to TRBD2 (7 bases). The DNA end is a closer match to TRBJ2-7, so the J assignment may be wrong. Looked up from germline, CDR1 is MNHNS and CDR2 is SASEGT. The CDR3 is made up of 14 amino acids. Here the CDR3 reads CASSEGGGPYEQYF. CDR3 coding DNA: TGTGCCAGCAGTGAAGGCGGGGGCCCCTACGAGCAGTACTTC.

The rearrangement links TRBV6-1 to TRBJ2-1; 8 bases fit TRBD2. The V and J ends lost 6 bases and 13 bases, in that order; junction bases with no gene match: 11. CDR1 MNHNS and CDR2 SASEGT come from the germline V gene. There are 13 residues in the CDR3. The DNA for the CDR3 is TGTGCCAGCAGCGGGGGGGGGAAAGAGACCCAGTTCTTC. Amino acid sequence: CASSGGGKETQFF.

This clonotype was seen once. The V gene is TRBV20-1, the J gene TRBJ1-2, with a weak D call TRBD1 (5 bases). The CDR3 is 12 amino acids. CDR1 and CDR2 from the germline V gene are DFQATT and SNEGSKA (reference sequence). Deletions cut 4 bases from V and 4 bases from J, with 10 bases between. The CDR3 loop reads CSATLDSYGYTF. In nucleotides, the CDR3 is TGCAGTGCTACCCTTGACAGCTATGGCTACACCTTC.

CDR3 DNA sequence: TGTGCCAGCAAGGATAGCGGGGGGTTCTACAATGAGCAGTTCTTC. This gives the protein CASKDSGGFYNEQFF. The chain joins TRBV6-1 to TRBJ2-1, with TRBD2 identical over 10 bases. V trimming: 7 bases; J trimming: 3 bases; junction bases outside the gene matches: 6. This CDR3 is 15 amino acids long. Germline V CDR1 and CDR2: MNHNS, SASEGT.

The DNA of the CDR3 is TGTGCCAGCAGTTCCCGGGACAGGGTAGGAGGCGGGACCCAGTACTTC. Encoded protein: CASSSRDRVGGGTQYF. The rearrangement links TRBV6-1 to TRBJ2-5, with 9 bases fitting TRBD1. V trimming: 5 bases; J trimming: 7 bases; junction bases outside the gene matches: 14. This CDR3 has 16 amino acids. Germline assignment: CDR1 MNHNS and CDR2 SASEGT.

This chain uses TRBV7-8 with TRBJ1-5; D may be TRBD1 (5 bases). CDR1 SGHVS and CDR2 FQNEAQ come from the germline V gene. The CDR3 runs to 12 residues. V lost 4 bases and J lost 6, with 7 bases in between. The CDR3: CASSSGAQPQHF. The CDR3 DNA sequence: TGTGCCAGCAGCTCCGGGGCTCAGCCCCAGCATTTT.

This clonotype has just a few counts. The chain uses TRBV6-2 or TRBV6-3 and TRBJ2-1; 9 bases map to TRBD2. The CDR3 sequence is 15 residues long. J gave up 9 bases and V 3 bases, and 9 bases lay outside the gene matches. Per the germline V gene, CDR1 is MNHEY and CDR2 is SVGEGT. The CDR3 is CASSYGGRGSGEQFF. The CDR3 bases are TGTGCCAGCAGTTATGGCGGGAGGGGATCAGGTGAGCAGTTCTTC.

This CDR3 is CASSSRDPRADTQYF. CDR3 nucleotide sequence: TGTGCCAGCAGCTCCCGGGACCCGAGGGCAGATACGCAGTATTTT. The chain joins TRBV11-2 to TRBJ2-3; D may correspond to TRBD1 or TRBD2 (5 bases each). Per the germline V gene, CDR1 is SGHAT and CDR2 is FQNNGV. Between the trimmed V and J ends, which lost 4 bases and 4 bases, there was a span of 15 bases. The CDR3 sequence is 15 residues long.

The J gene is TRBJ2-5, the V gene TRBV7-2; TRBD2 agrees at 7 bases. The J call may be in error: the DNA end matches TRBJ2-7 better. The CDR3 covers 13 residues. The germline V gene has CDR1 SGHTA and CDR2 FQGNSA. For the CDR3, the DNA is TGTGCCAGCAGACGCGGGAGTTCCTACGAGCAGTACTTC. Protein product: CASRRGSSYEQYF.

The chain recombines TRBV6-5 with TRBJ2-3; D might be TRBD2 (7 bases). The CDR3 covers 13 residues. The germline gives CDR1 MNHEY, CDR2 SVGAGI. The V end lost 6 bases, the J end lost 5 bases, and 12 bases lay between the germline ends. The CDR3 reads CASRGGGLDTQYF. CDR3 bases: TGTGCCAGCAGGGGGGGGGGGCTAGATACGCAGTATTTT.

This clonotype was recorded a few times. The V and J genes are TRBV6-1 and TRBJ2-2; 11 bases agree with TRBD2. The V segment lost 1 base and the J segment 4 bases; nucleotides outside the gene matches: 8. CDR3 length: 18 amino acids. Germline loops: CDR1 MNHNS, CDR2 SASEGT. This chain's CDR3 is CASSEVITSGSVTGELFF. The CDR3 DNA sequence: TGTGCCAGCAGTGAAGTGATCACTAGCGGGAGTGTCACCGGGGAGCTGTTTTTT.

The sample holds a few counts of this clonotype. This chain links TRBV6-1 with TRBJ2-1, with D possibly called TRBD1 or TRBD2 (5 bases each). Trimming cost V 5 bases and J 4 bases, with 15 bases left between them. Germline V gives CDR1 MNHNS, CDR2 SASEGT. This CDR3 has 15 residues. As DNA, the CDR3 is TGTGCCAGCAGTTCTCCGGGACGGTTGTACAATGAGCAGTTCTTC. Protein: CASSSPGRLYNEQFF.

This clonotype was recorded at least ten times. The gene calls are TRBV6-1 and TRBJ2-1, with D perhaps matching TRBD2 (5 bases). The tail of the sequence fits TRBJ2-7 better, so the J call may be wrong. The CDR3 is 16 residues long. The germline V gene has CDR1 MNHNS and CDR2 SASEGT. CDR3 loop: CASSEYALASSYEQYF. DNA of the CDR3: TGTGCCAGCAGTGAATATGCGCTAGCCAGCTCCTACGAGCAGTACTTC.

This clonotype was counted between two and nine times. The chain's CDR3 is CASSREGGFVNTEAFF. CDR3 nucleotide sequence: TGTGCCAGCAGCCGGGAAGGGGGTTTTGTGAACACTGAAGCTTTCTTT. The rearrangement uses TRBV11-2 and TRBJ1-1, with a possible D match to TRBD1 (6 bases). The ends were cut back, 5 bases at V and 0 bases at J, with 16 bases in the middle. The length of the CDR3 is 16 residues. CDR1 and CDR2 (germline): SGHAT, FQNNGV.

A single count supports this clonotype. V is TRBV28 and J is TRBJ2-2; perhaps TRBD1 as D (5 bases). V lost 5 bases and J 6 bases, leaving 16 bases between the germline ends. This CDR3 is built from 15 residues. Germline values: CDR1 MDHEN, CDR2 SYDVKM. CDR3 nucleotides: TGTGCCAGCAGTACCTCTGGGGCACGGGCCGGGGAGCTGTTTTTT. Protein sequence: CASSTSGARAGELFF.

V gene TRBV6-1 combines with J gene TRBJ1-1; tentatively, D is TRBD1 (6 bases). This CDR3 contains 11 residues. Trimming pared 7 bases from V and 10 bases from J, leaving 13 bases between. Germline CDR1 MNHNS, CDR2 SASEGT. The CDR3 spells CASTEGGRAFF. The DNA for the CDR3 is TGTGCCAGCACCGAGGGGGGGAGAGCTTTCTTT.

The CDR3 spells CASSRTGGMGEKLFF. The CDR3 coding sequence is TGTGCCAGCTCGAGGACAGGGGGCATGGGTGAAAAACTGTTTTTT. The chain has TRBV6-6 and TRBJ1-4; 11 bases are a match to TRBD1. In germline, CDR1 is MNHNY, CDR2 SVGAGI (reference sequence). The CDR3 totals 15 residues. J was trimmed by 7 bases and V by 8 bases; bases with no gene match: 9.

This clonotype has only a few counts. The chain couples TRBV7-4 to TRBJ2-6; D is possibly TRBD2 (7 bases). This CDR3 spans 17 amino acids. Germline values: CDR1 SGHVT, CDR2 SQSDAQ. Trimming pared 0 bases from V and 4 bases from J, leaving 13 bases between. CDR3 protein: CASSLAGGRSGANVLTF. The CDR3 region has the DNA TGTGCCAGCAGCTTAGCGGGGGGGCGGTCCGGGGCCAACGTCCTGACTTTC.

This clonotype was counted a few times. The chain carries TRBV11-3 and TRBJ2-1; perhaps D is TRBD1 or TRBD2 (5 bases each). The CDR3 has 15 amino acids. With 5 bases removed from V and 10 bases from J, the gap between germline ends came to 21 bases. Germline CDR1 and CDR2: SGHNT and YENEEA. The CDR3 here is CASSPLGVLSYEQFF. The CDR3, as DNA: TGTGCCAGCAGCCCCCTGGGGGTATTGAGCTACGAGCAGTTCTTC.

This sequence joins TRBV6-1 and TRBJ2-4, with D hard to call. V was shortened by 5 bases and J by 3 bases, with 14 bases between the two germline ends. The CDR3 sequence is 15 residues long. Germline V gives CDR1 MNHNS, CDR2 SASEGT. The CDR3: CASSPLDRSKNIQYF. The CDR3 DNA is TGTGCCAGCAGTCCTCTGGATAGAAGCAAAAACATTCAGTACTTC.

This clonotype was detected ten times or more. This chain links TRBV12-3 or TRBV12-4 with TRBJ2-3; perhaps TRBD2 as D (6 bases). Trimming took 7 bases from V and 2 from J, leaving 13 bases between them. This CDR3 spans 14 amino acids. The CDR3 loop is CASTLGGTTDTQYF. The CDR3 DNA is TGTGCCAGCACCTTGGGGGGAACCACAGATACGCAGTATTTT.